These 32 T cell receptor beta chains originate from one sample sequenced in a study of identical twins. TCRdb reanalysed the 5' RACE reads using MiXCR and keeps one entry per CDR3 protein. The repertoire holds over 500,000 distinct CDR3 sequences, with under 25% as singletons. The same sample was also studied in work on T cells expressing NK-cell markers.

Material: CD4+ T cells sorted from blood. The receptors derive from a woman aged 18 to 35 in good health.

The rearrangement joins TRBV15 to TRBJ2-7, with 8 bases identical to TRBD1. CDR1 and CDR2 (germline): LNHNV, YYDKDF (reference sequence). The CDR3 runs 15 residues. V lost 3 bases and J lost 4; bases outside the gene matches: 8. CDR3 bases: TGTGCCACCAGCAGCCCCGGGACAGGCGATTACGAGCAGTACTTC. Translating it yields CATSSPGTGDYEQYF.

This chain connects TRBV13 to TRBJ2-7; D is perhaps TRBD1 or TRBD2 (8 bases each). Germline V gene data show CDR1 as PRHDT and CDR2 as FYEKMQ (reference sequence). V was cut by 6 bases and J by 3 bases, with 24 bases left in between. The CDR3 covers 17 residues. The CDR3 reads CASSTLAGQVLRYEQYF. The CDR3, as DNA: TGTGCCAGCAGTACTTTAGCGGGACAGGTATTACGCTACGAGCAGTACTTC.

V gene TRBV10-3 combines with J gene TRBJ2-1; TRBD2 matches at 10 bases. CDR1 and CDR2 from the germline V gene are ENHRY and SYGVKD. V gave up 4 bases and J gave up 6 bases; unmatched junction bases: 6. The CDR3 is 15 residues long. The CDR3 is CAISGTGTSANEQFF. DNA for the CDR3: TGTGCCATCAGTGGAACCGGGACTAGCGCCAATGAGCAGTTCTTC.

The table lists this clonotype with a few counts. This chain joins TRBV30 and TRBJ2-5; TRBD2 matches at 9 bases. The junction had 1 base not matched to a gene; V was cut back by 4 bases and J by 1 base. The CDR3 loop spans 13 amino acids. From germline, CDR1 is GTSNPN and CDR2 SVGIG (reference sequence). In DNA, the CDR3 is TGTGCCTGGACGACTAGCGGCCAAGAGACCCAGTACTTC. It codes for CAWTTSGQETQYF.

This clonotype was recorded a few times. This chain links TRBV9 with TRBJ1-2; D remains unclear. V lost 2 bases and J 7 bases, leaving 18 bases between the germline ends. In germline, CDR1 is SGDLS, CDR2 YYNGEE. This CDR3 has 15 residues. The CDR3, as DNA: TGTGCCAGCAGCGTGGATCCCTCCCAGCTGCGTGGCTACACCTTC. It encodes CASSVDPSQLRGYTF.

This clonotype showed up many times. This chain joins TRBV6-1 and TRBJ2-1; weak D call: TRBD1 (6 bases). Germline V gene sequence: CDR1 MNHNS, CDR2 SASEGT. The V end lost 6 bases, the J end lost 5 bases, and 17 bases lay between the germline ends. The CDR3 runs to 15 residues. The CDR3 reads CASRHGTRGDNEQFF. CDR3 DNA sequence: TGTGCCAGCAGACACGGGACAAGAGGCGACAATGAGCAGTTCTTC.

In its sample, this clonotype was seen a few times. The J gene is TRBJ1-1, the V gene TRBV6-5; a weak D match, TRBD1 (5 bases). This CDR3 region has 14 residues. The germline gives CDR1 MNHEY, CDR2 SVGAGI. Trimming pared 2 bases from V and 3 bases from J, leaving 10 bases between. CDR3 protein: CASSYERGDTEAFF. In DNA form, the CDR3 reads TGTGCCAGCAGTTACGAGAGGGGCGACACTGAAGCTTTCTTT.

In this sample, this clonotype turned up a few times. The gene calls are TRBV5-1 and TRBJ1-4; TRBD1 is a possible D gene (6 bases). The ends were cut back, 2 bases at V and 6 bases at J, with 17 bases in the middle. The germline V gene encodes CDR1 SGHRS and CDR2 YFSETQ. The CDR3 is 16 residues long. CDR3: CASSFVRTDRHEKLFF. DNA of the CDR3: TGCGCCAGCAGCTTCGTTCGGACAGACAGGCATGAAAAACTGTTTTTT. Full variable domain (remainder filled in from reference TRBV5-1 and TRBJ1-4): KAGVTQTPRYLIKTRGQQVTLSCSPISGHRSVSWYQQTPGQGLQFLFEYFSETQRNKGNFPGRFSGRQFSNSRSEMNVSTLELGDSALYLCASSFVRTDRHEKLFFGSGTQLSVL.

This clonotype was recorded at least ten times. The chain has TRBV20-1 and TRBJ2-1, with D possibly TRBD2 on 5 matching bases. The CDR3 length is 13 residues. Deletions cut 7 bases from V and 3 bases from J, with 13 bases between. Germline V gene data show CDR1 as DFQATT and CDR2 as SNEGSKA (reference sequence). Written as DNA, the CDR3 is TGCAGTGTACCAGTAGGACTCTACAATGAGCAGTTCTTC. Translation gives CSVPVGLYNEQFF.

This clonotype was observed at least ten times. The chain combines TRBV7-2 with TRBJ2-5; D gene uncertain. Trimming removed 2 bases from V and 4 bases from J, with 5 bases in between. CDR1 is SGHTA, CDR2 FQGNSA, per germline. This CDR3 is built from 12 residues. CDR3 sequence (DNA): TGTGCCAGCAGCTTATTTCGAGAGACCCAGTACTTC. Translated: CASSLFRETQYF.

This clonotype was detected a few times. This chain connects TRBV20-1 to TRBJ1-6; weak D call: TRBD1 (5 bases). CDR1 and CDR2 (germline): DFQATT, SNEGSKA (reference sequence). Trimming removed 6 bases from V and 12 bases from J, with 21 bases in between. The CDR3 is 14 amino acids. The CDR3 DNA is TGCAGTGCGACAGATTCGGCCTATTTAGAACCCCTCCACTTT. It codes for CSATDSAYLEPLHF.

The CDR3 sequence: CATSDRTSGSTDTQYF. The CDR3, as DNA: TGTGCCACCAGTGATCGGACTAGCGGGAGTACAGATACGCAGTATTTT. The chain joins TRBV24-1 to TRBJ2-3, with 13 bases lining up with TRBD2. After removal of 3 bases from V and 3 bases from J, the junction contained 2 bases not matched to a gene. This CDR3 is 16 amino acids long. In germline, CDR1 is KGHDR, CDR2 SFDVKD.

Ten or more counts support this clonotype. The V call is TRBV12-3 or TRBV12-4, the J call TRBJ1-3; D not certain. The CDR3 spans 12 residues. V was cut by 9 bases and J by 4 bases, with 10 bases left in between. The CDR3 sequence is CASENDGNTIYF. In nucleotides, the CDR3 is TGTGCCAGTGAGAACGACGGAAACACCATATATTTT.

This clonotype turned up a few times. The J gene is TRBJ2-7, the V gene TRBV29-1, with D possibly TRBD2 on 5 matching bases. Germline values: CDR1 SQVTM, CDR2 ANQGSEA. This CDR3 is 13 amino acids long. Trimming stripped 7 bases from V and 4 bases from J, with 17 bases between. This chain's CDR3 is CSASSAGGYEQYF. DNA of the CDR3: TGCAGCGCTAGCAGCGCCGGAGGTTACGAGCAGTACTTC.

This clonotype was detected a few times. V and J are TRBV20-1 and TRBJ2-5, with 7 positions matching TRBD1. Germline V gene sequence: CDR1 DFQATT, CDR2 SNEGSKA (reference sequence). After removal of 5 bases from V and 2 bases from J, the junction contained 5 bases not matched to a gene. This CDR3 region has 13 residues. The CDR3 region is CSAGDRLQETQYF. In DNA form, the CDR3 reads TGCAGTGCTGGGGACAGACTTCAAGAGACCCAGTACTTC.

The CDR3 region is CASSYSAGGYTGELFF. CDR3 bases: TGTGCCAGCAGTTACTCGGCGGGAGGGTACACCGGGGAGCTGTTTTTT. The J gene is TRBJ2-2, the V gene TRBV6-5; 9 nucleotides line up with TRBD2. V lost 0 bases and J lost 3; bases outside the gene matches: 2. The CDR3 has 16 residues. CDR1 and CDR2 from the germline V gene are MNHEY and SVGAGI.

This clonotype was counted a few times. J is TRBJ2-2 and V is TRBV20-1; D tentatively fits TRBD1 or TRBD2 (6 bases each). Germline CDR1 DFQATT, CDR2 SNEGSKA (reference sequence). Trimming took off 6 bases at V and 5 bases at J, with 16 bases between the two ends. CDR3 length: 14 amino acids. DNA for the CDR3: TGCAGTGCAAATGGGGGGCCGGGAACCGGGGAGCTGTTTTTT. This encodes CSANGGPGTGELFF.

V usage is TRBV6-1 and J usage is TRBJ2-7, with a possible D match to TRBD1 (6 bases). Germline loops: CDR1 MNHNS, CDR2 SASEGT. V lost 5 bases and J 6 bases, leaving 20 bases between the germline ends. The CDR3 contains 15 residues. As DNA, the CDR3 is TGTGCCAGCAGTCCACCAGGGGCTAACCCCAGCGAGCAGTACTTC. Protein: CASSPPGANPSEQYF.

This clonotype turned up a few times. This chain uses TRBV12-3 or TRBV12-4 with TRBJ2-6; D gene unclear. The V end was cut by 2 bases, the J end by 2 bases, with 7 bases between. CDR3 length equals 15 residues. The CDR3, as DNA: TGTGCCAGCAGTTTATCGTTCGCTGGGGCCAACGTCCTGACTTTC. It encodes CASSLSFAGANVLTF.

This clonotype was observed a few times. The genes are TRBV10-3 and TRBJ1-1, with D unresolved. From germline, CDR1 is ENHRY and CDR2 SYGVKD. This CDR3 is 14 amino acids long. Trimming took 2 bases from V and 7 from J, leaving 14 bases between them. As DNA, the CDR3 is TGTGCCATCAGTGAGGGGTCCCAAGCGGGTGAAGCTTTCTTT. Translated, it gives CAISEGSQAGEAFF.

This clonotype was observed a handful of times. This chain uses TRBV20-1 with TRBJ1-5; 10 bases agree with TRBD1. The V segment lost 6 bases and the J segment 3 bases; nucleotides outside the gene matches: 8. CDR1 is DFQATT and CDR2 is SNEGSKA in the germline V gene (reference sequence). The CDR3 spans 15 residues. The CDR3 nucleotides read TGCAGTGCCGCGGGACAGGGGTCTTTCAATCAGCCCCAGCATTTT. This codes for CSAAGQGSFNQPQHF.

The gene calls are TRBV15 and TRBJ2-2; TRBD2 matches at 12 bases. V lost 2 bases and J lost 4; bases outside the gene matches: 8. Germline V gives CDR1 LNHNV, CDR2 YYDKDF (reference sequence). The CDR3 loop spans 18 amino acids. In nucleotides, the CDR3 is TGTGCCACCAGCAGACCCCTAGCGGGAGGGCCCGGCACCGGGGAGCTGTTTTTT. Residues: CATSRPLAGGPGTGELFF.

This chain joins TRBV5-6 and TRBJ2-1; tentatively, D is TRBD2 (6 bases). Looked up from germline, CDR1 is SGHDT and CDR2 is YYEEEE. The CDR3 is 17 amino acids. V was clipped by 4 bases and J by 4 bases, with 21 bases between them. As DNA, the CDR3 is TGTGCCAGCAGCCCCTGGGTGGCGGGGACGATATACAATGAGCAGTTCTTC. This translates into CASSPWVAGTIYNEQFF.

The chain employs TRBV6-2 or TRBV6-3 and TRBJ2-7; 9 nucleotides agree with TRBD2. The CDR3 contains 15 residues. V lost 5 bases to trimming and J lost 6 bases; unmatched junction nucleotides: 11. CDR1 MNHEY and CDR2 SVGEGT come from the germline V gene. The chain's CDR3 is CASSLLAGGALEQYF. In DNA form, the CDR3 reads TGTGCCAGCAGTCTACTCGCGGGAGGGGCGCTCGAGCAGTACTTC.

This chain links TRBV3-1 with TRBJ2-7; tentatively, D is TRBD1 (6 bases). Trimming stripped 1 base from V and 6 bases from J, with 10 bases between. Germline CDR1 reads LGHDT; CDR2 reads YNNKEL (reference sequence). This CDR3 region has 13 residues. In DNA, the CDR3 is TGTGCCAGCAGCCAAGGCAGGGACACCGAGCAGTACTTC. It yields the protein CASSQGRDTEQYF.

The V call is TRBV20-1, the J call TRBJ2-5; either TRBD1 or TRBD2 may supply D (5 bases each). Trimming stripped 6 bases from V and 1 base from J, with 15 bases between. Germline CDR1 is DFQATT and CDR2 is SNEGSKA (reference sequence). The CDR3 consists of 14 residues. The CDR3 DNA follows: TGCAGTGCGAACCAGGGAGCGGCCCAAGAGACCCAGTACTTC. As protein: CSANQGAAQETQYF.

The chain is built from TRBV11-1 and TRBJ1-1; unclear D gene. V lost 5 bases, J lost 6 bases, and 16 bases lay in between. Looked up from germline, CDR1 is SGHAT and CDR2 is FQDESV (reference sequence). The length of the CDR3 is 14 residues. CDR3 residues: CASSQGLHYPEAFF. CDR3 bases: TGTGCCAGCAGCCAAGGACTCCACTACCCTGAAGCTTTCTTT.

This clonotype has at least ten counts. CDR3 DNA: TGCGCCAGCAGCTTGGGGGCAGTCAACACTGAAGCTTTCTTT. Translation gives CASSLGAVNTEAFF. The gene calls are TRBV5-1 and TRBJ1-1; D not certain. Looked up from germline, CDR1 is SGHRS and CDR2 is YFSETQ. Trimming removed 0 bases from V and 2 bases from J, with 8 bases in between. The CDR3 runs to 14 residues.

V is TRBV20-1 and J is TRBJ2-5; 7 bases agree with TRBD2. The germline gives CDR1 DFQATT, CDR2 SNEGSKA (reference sequence). Unmatched junction bases numbered 11, after V lost 6 bases and J lost 7 bases. This CDR3 region has 13 residues. The chain's CDR3 is CSAWDYRGGTQYF. The CDR3 region has the DNA TGCAGTGCCTGGGACTACCGGGGCGGGACCCAGTACTTC.

This clonotype was recorded at least ten times. The chain uses TRBV5-1 and TRBJ2-3; tentative D call: TRBD2 (7 bases). The ends were cut back, 4 bases at V and 6 bases at J, with 12 bases in the middle. This CDR3 contains 13 residues. Germline values: CDR1 SGHRS, CDR2 YFSETQ. The CDR3 region has the DNA TGCGCCAGCAGCGAGGGGGGGGCGGATACGCAGTATTTT. Protein sequence: CASSEGGADTQYF. Full variable domain (missing parts from reference TRBV5-1 and TRBJ2-3): KAGVTQTPRYLIKTRGQQVTLSCSPISGHRSVSWYQQTPGQGLQFLFEYFSETQRNKGNFPGRFSGRQFSNSRSEMNVSTLELGDSALYLCASSEGGADTQYFGPGTRLTVL.

The chain couples TRBV19 to TRBJ1-1; D perhaps matches TRBD1 (6 bases). This CDR3 is 13 amino acids long. V was cut by 3 bases and J by 4 bases, with 9 bases left in between. The germline V gene encodes CDR1 LNHDA and CDR2 SQIVND (reference sequence). The CDR3 region is CASSIQGITEAFF. The CDR3 DNA reads TGTGCCAGTAGTATCCAGGGGATCACTGAAGCTTTCTTT.

This clonotype was picked up many times. The chain joins TRBV29-1 to TRBJ2-7; D is unresolved. The CDR3 consists of 12 residues. Germline CDR1 and CDR2: SQVTM and ANQGSEA. V was shortened by 7 bases and J by 3 bases, with 13 bases between the two germline ends. CDR3 protein: CSAGPTLYEQYF. CDR3 bases: TGCAGCGCCGGGCCCACTCTCTACGAGCAGTACTTC.